This T cell receptor beta chain was recorded in a study of T cell repertoires in cytomegalovirus infection. About the research overall: An indication of both CMV infection and matching HLA type came from public TCR beta signatures.

TCRdb itself ran the reads through MiXCR, one entry per CDR3 protein. The data contain 640,000 or so distinct CDR3 sequences, roughly a third of them singletons. This CDR3 has 15 residues. From germline, CDR1 is SNHLY and CDR2 FYNNEI. With 2 bases clipped from V and 6 bases from J, the junction kept 7 bases outside the gene matches. Turning to this clonotype: The antigen is undetermined.

The J gene is TRBJ1-5, the V gene TRBV2; 7 nucleotides align to TRBD1. Sequencing used cultured PBMCs, obtained from culture after CMV antigen stimulation. This receptor was identified in a human donor in good health (CMV status not recorded). Some clones in this sample may be carry-over from other donors' samples. Here the CDR3 DNA reads TGTGCCAGCAGTGAACGATCAGGGGGAGGTCAGCCCCAGCATTTT. This sequence encodes CASSERSGGGQPQHF.